The text below deals with one T cell receptor (beta chain). It has no known antigen specificity. Base-call qualities are not available, and no considerably larger clone is one nucleotide away. TCR CDR3 regions were amplified from genomic DNA by multiplex PCR using the deep immunoSEQ assay. Genomic DNA extracted from each cell subset was distributed evenly over all wells of several immunoSEQ 96-well plates, and each plate served as one replicate. For sorted subsets, around 0.2 ug of genomic DNA, equivalent to 30,000 or so T cell genomes, went into each replicate PCR. The purified libraries were quantified using a Qubit 3.0 fluorometer, sized with a Bioanalyzer 2100, and then quantified again using the KAPA Library Quantification kit. Every immunoSEQ 96-well plate was sequenced on a dedicated single-read 150-cycle Illumina NextSeq 550 flow cell. The authors' pipeline ran thus. The immunoSEQ output contained only junctional sequences without quality scores, so filtering could not match that applied to full-length reads. Sequences were annotated with PyIR, a Python wrapper for IgBLAST v1.9, and V/J genes and CDR3 were assigned using IMGT germline references. Reads with weak V/J assignments (E-value above 1e-6), missing CDR3, stop codons, out-of-frame junctions, or ambiguous translated residues were removed. V3J clonotypes were defined by identical inferred V gene, J gene, and CDR3 amino acid sequence. Percentage overlap between repertoires was computed as shared unique clonotypes divided by the size of the smaller repertoire. RTK rarefaction, the Chao1 estimator, and Recon v2.1 estimates of unobserved clonotypes were used to assess repertoire richness. For all TCRbeta clonotypes obtained by the gDNA method from a few donors, generation probabilities were computed with OLGA. Drawn from immuneACCESS, this table holds only the in-frame rearrangements with V and J called that TCRdb kept. Clones are partly lost; checked studies trace under half to an unresolved V gene and leave the rest unexplained. D and trimming were read from the DNA, whereas the V and J calls and clone size are those reported in that table. The sample table contains under 1 million clones; only one count was recorded for 95% to 97% of them. Approximately 0.2% of the sample is held by the ten biggest clonotypes.

CD8 naive samples were CD45RO-negative cells positively selected for CCR7, giving a CD45RA+CCR7+ population that excluded TemRA cells. The donors were healthy, HIV-negative adults with no recently reported acute infections or vaccinations. Every donor was a Caucasian adult living in Nashville, Tennessee, USA. Blood was obtained by leukapheresis, after which PBMCs were separated by Ficoll-Histopaque density gradient centrifugation and cryopreserved in liquid nitrogen vapor phase. Analytical flow cytometry was used to check the purity and quantity of each magnetically sorted T cell population. From each sorted fraction, genomic DNA was isolated and quantified by UV absorbance on a Nanodrop 2000c. The data derive from a study of shared clonotypes between healthy human individuals (dated by TCRdb to the early 2020s). Regarding the complete study: Two women and a few men aged 18 to 49 years were included in the cohort. Per donor, three plates each were used for CD4 naive and CD4 memory, two for CD8 naive, and one for CD8 memory. The study deeply sequenced blood TCR repertoires of five healthy adults to estimate repertoire size and the extent of clonotype sharing between individuals. Libraries were prepared and TCR repertoires were sequenced by different laboratories using diverse techniques, in order to increase sequencing depth and limit assay-specific biases. Leukapheresis yielded between about 0.85 and 10 billion PBMCs per donor. General findings and caveats noted by the study authors: Even with the large sequencing depth, rarefaction of the sorted-subset datasets indicated that sequencing was incomplete. Because the study included a small number of donors, the genetic and exposure-history diversity represented was limited. Clonotypes shared by all four sorted-subset donors showed higher generation probabilities than non-shared clonotypes. Approximately 5% of naive CD4, 3.5% of naive CD8, roughly 2.4% of memory CD4, and around 0.42% of memory CD8 clonotypes were shared across four donors. Pairwise subsampling indicated that sequencing depth was expected to affect the degree of clonotype sharing among donors. Sampling was restricted to blood, and TCR repertoires in tissues likely differ from the TCR repertoires found in blood. Estimated clonotype richness was generally larger for naive than for memory subsets.

CDR1 SGDLS and CDR2 YYNGEE are derived from the germline V gene. From its cysteine to its phenylalanine, the CDR3 spans 16 amino acids. Just CDR3 DNA is preserved here, 48 bases in frame from base 1. V is trimmed back by 0 bases and J by 3 bases, and the junction contains 5 bases that no gene match accounts for. Recombination joined TRBV9 with TRBJ1-4; the central 7 bases match TRBD1. The TCR was taken from a man aged 25 to 45 in good health. What was sequenced was naive CD8+ T cells sorted from blood. Sample cell subset or site, as interpreted from the label and publication: CD45RA+CCR7+. CDR3 reads: CASSVEWGQPNEKLFF. The DNA is TGTGCCAGCAGCGTAGAATGGGGACAGCCTAATGAAAAACTGTTTTTT.